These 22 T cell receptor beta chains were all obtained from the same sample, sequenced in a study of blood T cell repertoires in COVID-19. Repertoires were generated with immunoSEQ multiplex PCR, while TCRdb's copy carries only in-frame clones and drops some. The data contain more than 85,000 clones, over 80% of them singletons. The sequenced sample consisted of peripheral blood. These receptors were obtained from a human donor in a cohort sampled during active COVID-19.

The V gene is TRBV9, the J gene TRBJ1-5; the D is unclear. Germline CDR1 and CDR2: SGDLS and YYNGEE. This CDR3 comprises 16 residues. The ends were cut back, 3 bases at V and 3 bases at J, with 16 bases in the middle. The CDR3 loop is CASSAWFSVDNQPQHF. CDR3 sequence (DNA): TGTGCCAGCAGCGCATGGTTTTCCGTAGACAATCAGCCCCAGCATTTT.

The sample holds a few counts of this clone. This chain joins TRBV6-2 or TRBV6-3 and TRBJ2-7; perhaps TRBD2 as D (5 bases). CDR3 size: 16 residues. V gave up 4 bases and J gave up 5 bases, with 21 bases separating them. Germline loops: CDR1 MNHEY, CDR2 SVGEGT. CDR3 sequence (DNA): TGTGCCAGCAGTTTACAGCGGACCTACTCGCTACACGAGCAGTACTTC. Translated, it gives CASSLQRTYSLHEQYF.

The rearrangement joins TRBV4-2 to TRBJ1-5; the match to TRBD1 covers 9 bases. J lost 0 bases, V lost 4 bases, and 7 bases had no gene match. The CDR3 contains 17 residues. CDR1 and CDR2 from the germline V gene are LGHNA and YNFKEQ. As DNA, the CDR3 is TGTGCCAGCAGCCCGGGACAGGGCCAATATAGCAATCAGCCCCAGCATTTT. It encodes CASSPGQGQYSNQPQHF.

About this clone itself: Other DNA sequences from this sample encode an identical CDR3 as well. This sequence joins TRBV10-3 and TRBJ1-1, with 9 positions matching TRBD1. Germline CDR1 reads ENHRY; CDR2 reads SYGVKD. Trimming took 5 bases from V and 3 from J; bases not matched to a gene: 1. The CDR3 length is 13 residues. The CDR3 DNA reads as TGTGCCATCAGTAGGACAGGGGACACTGAAGCTTTCTTT. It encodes CAISRTGDTEAFF.

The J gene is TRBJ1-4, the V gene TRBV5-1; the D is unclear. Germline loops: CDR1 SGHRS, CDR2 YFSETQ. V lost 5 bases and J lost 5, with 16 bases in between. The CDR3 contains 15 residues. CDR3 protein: CASRQPEVQNEKLFF. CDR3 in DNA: TGCGCCAGCAGGCAACCGGAGGTACAAAATGAAAAACTGTTTTTT.

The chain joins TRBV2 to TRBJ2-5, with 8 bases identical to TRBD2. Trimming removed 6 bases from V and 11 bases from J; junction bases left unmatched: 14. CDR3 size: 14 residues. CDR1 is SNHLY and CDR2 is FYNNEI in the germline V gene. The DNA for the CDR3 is TGTGCCAGCAGGGGACTAGTGGCCGGGACTTGGCAGTACTTC. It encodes CASRGLVAGTWQYF. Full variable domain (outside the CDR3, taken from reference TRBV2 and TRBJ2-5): EPEVTQTPSHQVTQMGQEVILRCVPISNHLYFYWYRQILGQKVEFLVSFYNNEISEKSEIFDDQFSVERPDGSNFTLKIRSTKLEDSAMYFCASRGLVAGTWQYFGPGTRLLVL.

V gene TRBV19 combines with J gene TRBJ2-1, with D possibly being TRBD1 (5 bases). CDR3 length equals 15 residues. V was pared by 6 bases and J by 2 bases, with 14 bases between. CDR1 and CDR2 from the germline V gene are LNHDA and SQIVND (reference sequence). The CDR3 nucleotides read TGTGCCAGTAGGATCGACAGAACCCCCTACAATGAGCAGTTCTTC. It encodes CASRIDRTPYNEQFF.

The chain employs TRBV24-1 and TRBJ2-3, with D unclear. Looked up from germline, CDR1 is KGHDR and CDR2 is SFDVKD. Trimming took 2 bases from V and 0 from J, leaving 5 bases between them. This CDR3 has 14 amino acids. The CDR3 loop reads CATSDWPSTDTQYF. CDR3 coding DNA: TGTGCCACCAGTGATTGGCCGAGCACAGATACGCAGTATTTT.

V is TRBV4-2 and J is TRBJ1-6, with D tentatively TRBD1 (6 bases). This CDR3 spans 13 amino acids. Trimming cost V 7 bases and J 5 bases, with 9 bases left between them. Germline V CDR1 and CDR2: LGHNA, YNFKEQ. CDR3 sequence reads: CASKQGNNSPLHF. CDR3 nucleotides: TGTGCCAGCAAGCAGGGGAATAATTCACCCCTCCACTTT.

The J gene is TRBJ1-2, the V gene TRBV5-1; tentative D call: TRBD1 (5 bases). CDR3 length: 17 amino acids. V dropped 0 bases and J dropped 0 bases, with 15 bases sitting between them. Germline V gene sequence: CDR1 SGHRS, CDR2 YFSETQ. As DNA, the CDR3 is TGCGCCAGCAGCTTGGAGGGGTTCCGGTGGACTAACTATGGCTACACCTTC. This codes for CASSLEGFRWTNYGYTF.

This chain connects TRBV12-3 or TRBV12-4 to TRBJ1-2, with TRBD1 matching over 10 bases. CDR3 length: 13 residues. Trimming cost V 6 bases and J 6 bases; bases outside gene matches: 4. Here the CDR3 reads CASSDRGPDGYTF. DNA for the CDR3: TGTGCCAGCAGCGACAGGGGGCCGGATGGCTACACCTTC.

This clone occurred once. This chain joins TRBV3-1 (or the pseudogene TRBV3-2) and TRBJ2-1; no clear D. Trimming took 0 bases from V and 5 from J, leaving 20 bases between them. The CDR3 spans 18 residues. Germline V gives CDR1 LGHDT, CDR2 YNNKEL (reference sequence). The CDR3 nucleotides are TGTGCCAGCAGCCAAGAGGGTTGGGCACAACCGAGAAACAATGAGCAGTTCTTC. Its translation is CASSQEGWAQPRNNEQFF.

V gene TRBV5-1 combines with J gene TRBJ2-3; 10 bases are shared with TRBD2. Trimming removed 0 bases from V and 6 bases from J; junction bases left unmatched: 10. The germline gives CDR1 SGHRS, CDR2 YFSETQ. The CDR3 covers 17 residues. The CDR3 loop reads CASSLVASGSEGDTQYF. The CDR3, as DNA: TGCGCCAGCAGCTTGGTTGCTAGCGGGAGTGAAGGTGATACGCAGTATTTT.

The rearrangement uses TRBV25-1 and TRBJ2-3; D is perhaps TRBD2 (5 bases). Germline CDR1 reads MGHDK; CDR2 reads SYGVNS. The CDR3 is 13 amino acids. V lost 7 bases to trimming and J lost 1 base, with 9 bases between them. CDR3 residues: CASKSGGTDTQYF. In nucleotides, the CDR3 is TGTGCCAGCAAGTCCGGGGGCACAGATACGCAGTATTTT.

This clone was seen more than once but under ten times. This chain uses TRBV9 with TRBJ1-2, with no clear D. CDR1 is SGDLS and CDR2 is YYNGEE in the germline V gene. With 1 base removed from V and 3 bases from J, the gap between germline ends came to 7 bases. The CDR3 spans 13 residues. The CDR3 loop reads CASSVSNDYGYTF. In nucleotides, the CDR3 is TGTGCCAGCAGCGTATCAAATGACTATGGCTACACCTTC. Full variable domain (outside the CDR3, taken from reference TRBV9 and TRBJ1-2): DSGVTQTPKHLITATGQRVTLRCSPRSGDLSVYWYQQSLDQGLQFLIQYYNGEERAKGNILERFSAQQFPDLHSELNLSSLELGDSALYFCASSVSNDYGYTFGSGTRLTVV.

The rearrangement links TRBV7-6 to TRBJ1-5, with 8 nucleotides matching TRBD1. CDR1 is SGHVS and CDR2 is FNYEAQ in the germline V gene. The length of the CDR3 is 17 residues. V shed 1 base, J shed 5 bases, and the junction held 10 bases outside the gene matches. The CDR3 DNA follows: TGTGCCAGCAGCTTAGGCGTGGGCAGGGGGCTAGATCAGCCCCAGCATTTT. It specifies CASSLGVGRGLDQPQHF.

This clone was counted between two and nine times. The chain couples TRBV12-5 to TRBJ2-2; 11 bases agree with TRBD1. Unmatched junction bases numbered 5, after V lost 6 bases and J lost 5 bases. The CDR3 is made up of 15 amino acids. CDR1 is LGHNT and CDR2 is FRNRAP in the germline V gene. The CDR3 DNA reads TGTGCTAGTGGCCCGGGACAGGGGGGAACCGGGGAGCTGTTTTTT. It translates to CASGPGQGGTGELFF.

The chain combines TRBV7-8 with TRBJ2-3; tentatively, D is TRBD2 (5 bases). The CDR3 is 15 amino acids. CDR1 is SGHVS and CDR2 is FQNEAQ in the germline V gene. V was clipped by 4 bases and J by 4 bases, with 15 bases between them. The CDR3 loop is CASSSSSVGADTQYF. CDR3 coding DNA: TGTGCCAGCAGCTCCTCTAGTGTGGGAGCAGATACGCAGTATTTT.

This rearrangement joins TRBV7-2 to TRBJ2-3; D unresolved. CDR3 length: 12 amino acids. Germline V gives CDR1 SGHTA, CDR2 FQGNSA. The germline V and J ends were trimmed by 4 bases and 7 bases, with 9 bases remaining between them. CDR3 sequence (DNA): TGTGCCAGCAGCTCCATCGGGTATACGCAGTATTTT. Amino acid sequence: CASSSIGYTQYF.

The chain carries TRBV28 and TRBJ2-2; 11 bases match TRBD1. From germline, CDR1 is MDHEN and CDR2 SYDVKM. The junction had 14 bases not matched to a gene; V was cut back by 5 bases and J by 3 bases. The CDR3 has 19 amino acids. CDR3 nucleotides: TGTGCCAGCAGTCTATCCAGGACGGGACAGGGGGTGTACACCGGGGAGCTGTTTTTT. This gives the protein CASSLSRTGQGVYTGELFF.

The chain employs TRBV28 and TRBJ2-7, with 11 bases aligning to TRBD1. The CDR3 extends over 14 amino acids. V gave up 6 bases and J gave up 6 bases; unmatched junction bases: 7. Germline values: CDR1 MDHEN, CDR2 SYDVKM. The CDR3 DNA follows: TGTGCCAGCAGCTCCGGACAGGGGGCGGTCGAGCAGTACTTC. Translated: CASSSGQGAVEQYF.

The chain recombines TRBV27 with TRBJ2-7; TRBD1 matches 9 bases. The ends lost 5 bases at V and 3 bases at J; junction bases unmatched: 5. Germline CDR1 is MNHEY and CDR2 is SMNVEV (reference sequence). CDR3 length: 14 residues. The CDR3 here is CASSRPGQGYEQYF. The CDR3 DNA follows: TGTGCCAGCAGTCGACCGGGACAGGGCTACGAGCAGTACTTC.